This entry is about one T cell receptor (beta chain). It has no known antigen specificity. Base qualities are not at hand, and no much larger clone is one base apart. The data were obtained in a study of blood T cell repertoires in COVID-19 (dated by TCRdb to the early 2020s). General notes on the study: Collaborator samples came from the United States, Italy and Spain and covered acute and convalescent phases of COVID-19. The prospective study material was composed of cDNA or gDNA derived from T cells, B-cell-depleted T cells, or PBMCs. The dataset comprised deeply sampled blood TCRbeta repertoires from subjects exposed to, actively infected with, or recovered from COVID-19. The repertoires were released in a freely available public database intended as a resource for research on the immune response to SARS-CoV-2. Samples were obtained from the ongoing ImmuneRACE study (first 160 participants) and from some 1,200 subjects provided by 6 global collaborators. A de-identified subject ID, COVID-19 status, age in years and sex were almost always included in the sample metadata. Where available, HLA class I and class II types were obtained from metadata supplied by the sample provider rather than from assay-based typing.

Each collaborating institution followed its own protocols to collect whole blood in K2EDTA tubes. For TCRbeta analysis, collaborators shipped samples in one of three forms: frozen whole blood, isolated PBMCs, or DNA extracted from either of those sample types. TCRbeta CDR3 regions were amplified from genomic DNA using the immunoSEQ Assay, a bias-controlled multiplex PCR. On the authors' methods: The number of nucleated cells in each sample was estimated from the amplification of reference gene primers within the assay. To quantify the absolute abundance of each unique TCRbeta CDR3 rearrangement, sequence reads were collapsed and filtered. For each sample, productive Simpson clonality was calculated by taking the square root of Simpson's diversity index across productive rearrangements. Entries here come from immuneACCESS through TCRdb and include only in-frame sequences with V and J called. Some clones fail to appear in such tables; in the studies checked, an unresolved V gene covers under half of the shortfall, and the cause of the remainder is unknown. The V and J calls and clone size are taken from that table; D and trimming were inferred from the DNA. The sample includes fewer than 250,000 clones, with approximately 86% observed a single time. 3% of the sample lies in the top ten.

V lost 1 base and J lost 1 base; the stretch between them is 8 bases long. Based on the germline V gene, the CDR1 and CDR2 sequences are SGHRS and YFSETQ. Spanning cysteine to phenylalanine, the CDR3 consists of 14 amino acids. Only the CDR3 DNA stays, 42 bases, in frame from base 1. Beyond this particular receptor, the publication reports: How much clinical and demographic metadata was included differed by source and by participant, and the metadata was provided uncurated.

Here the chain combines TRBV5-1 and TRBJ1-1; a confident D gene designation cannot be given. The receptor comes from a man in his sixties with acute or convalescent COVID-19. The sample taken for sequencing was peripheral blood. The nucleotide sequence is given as TGCGCCAGCAGCTTGTTTGTCGGGAACACTGAAGCTTTCTTT. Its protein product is CASSLFVGNTEAFF.